This T cell receptor beta chain stems from a study of CD8+ T cells in alopecia areata. Study overall: It was oral tofacitinib, at 5 to 10 mg twice daily, that treated patients received. Severity of treated patients was scored by affected scalp percentage.

Extracted from the samples, RNA was reverse transcribed into cDNA to serve as the sequencing template. The method was immunoSEQ multiplex PCR; TCRdb's version includes in-frame clones alone and lacks a portion of them. The profile shows 200,000 to 250,000 clones, 64% of them singletons. As to treatment: oral pan-JAK inhibitor, 5-10 mg twice daily. Whole-study findings and limits: Scalp clonality and expanded CD8+ clones among the top 100 fell significantly with tofacitinib. Alopecia totalis/universalis scalp especially showed more expanded CD8+ clones than normal scalp.

For this clone: Its antigen is not known.

The sample consisted of CD4+ T cells sorted from blood, taken at week 4, from a patient treated with tofacitinib. The receptor's source is a human donor with alopecia areata.

CDR3 sequence reads: CASTPLDTMGGYTF. The CDR3 DNA follows: TGTGCCAGCACTCCATTGGACACAATGGGTGGCTACACCTTC. The chain carries TRBV2 and TRBJ1-2; possible D gene TRBD1, 5 bases. Trimming shortened V by 7 bases and J by 7 bases, and 19 bases separated the two germline ends. CDR1 is SNHLY, CDR2 FYNNEI, per germline. There are 14 residues in the CDR3.